A selection of T cell receptor beta chains follows, all from one sample in a study of cytomegalovirus exposure and HLA in healthy donors. The table came from immunoSEQ multiplex PCR; TCRdb's copy has only in-frame clones and leaves some out. The sample consists of around 180,000 clones, 85% of them appearing once. Material: PBMCs. The source of these receptors is a boy aged 2 to 10 in good health and CMV-seronegative. Each CDR3 is given with its conserved first and last residue. A D gene is named only where the DNA matches it firmly. Clone size, where shown, is once, few, many, or a class for clones that have expanded.

- TRBJ2-1 - TRBV6-1 CASSWTGSSYNEQFF TGTGCCAGCAGTTGGACGGGGAGCTCCTACAATGAGCAGTTCTTC
TRBD1 TRBJ1-1 - TRBV28 CASSSGQGTNTEAFF TGTGCCAGCAGTTCGGGACAGGGGACGAACACTGAAGCTTTCTTT
- TRBJ1-1 - TRBV6-1 CASSVWRGEAFF TGTGCCAGCAGTGTTTGGCGCGGGGAAGCTTTCTTT
- TRBJ2-1 - TRBV20-1 CSDHRWFF TGCAGCGATCATCGGTGGTTCTTC
- TRBJ1-5 - TRBV30 CAWSVGGRSNQPQHF TGTGCCTGGAGTGTGGGGGGACGGAGCAATCAGCCCCAGCATTTT
TRBD2 TRBJ2-7 - TRBV10-3 CAIRTGGSYEQYF TGTGCCATCAGGACGGGAGGTTCCTACGAGCAGTACTTC
- TRBJ2-6 - TRBV28 CASSLLGNSGANVLTF TGTGCCAGCAGTTTATTGGGCAACTCTGGGGCCAACGTCCTGACTTTC
TRBD1 TRBJ1-4 few TRBV5-4 CASSLEQGDEKLFF TGTGCCAGCAGCTTGGAACAGGGGGATGAAAAACTGTTTTTT
TRBD2 TRBJ2-3 - TRBV5-4 CASSSTTSGDTQYF TGTGCCAGCAGCTCTACGACTAGCGGGGATACGCAGTATTTT
TRBD1 TRBJ2-1 few TRBV5-6 CAAGDRGRGEQFF TGTGCCGCCGGGGACAGGGGGCGAGGTGAGCAGTTCTTC
TRBD2 TRBJ2-1 - TRBV9 CASSPSGLVNEQFF TGTGCCAGCAGCCCTAGCGGACTAGTCAATGAGCAGTTCTTC
TRBD1 TRBJ2-7 once TRBV29-1 CSVEVVGQGTTYEQYF TGCAGCGTTGAAGTGGTAGGACAGGGGACCACCTACGAGCAGTACTTC
- TRBJ1-4 - TRBV5-1 CASSLEWQEGNEKLFF TGCGCCAGCAGCTTGGAGTGGCAAGAGGGTAATGAAAAACTGTTTTTT
- TRBJ1-1 - TRBV28 CASTDPGNLNTEAFF TGTGCCAGCACCGACCCAGGGAACTTGAACACTGAAGCTTTCTTT
- TRBJ1-4 - TRBV5-1 CASSLGGRSNEKLFF TGCGCCAGCAGCTTGGGGGGCCGGTCTAATGAAAAACTGTTTTTT
- TRBJ2-2 - TRBV7-8 CASSLVLGQGKGTGELFF TGTGCCAGCAGCTTAGTCTTGGGGCAGGGGAAGGGCACCGGGGAGCTGTTTTTT
- TRBJ2-7 - TRBV6-6 CASSPTPDSSYEQYF TGTGCCAGCAGCCCTACCCCGGACAGCTCCTACGAGCAGTACTTC
- TRBJ1-5 - TRBV6-4 CASGVDSHQPQHF TGTGCCAGCGGCGTGGACAGCCACCAGCCCCAGCATTTT
- TRBJ2-5 - TRBV6-5 CASSPSAWETQYF TGTGCCAGCAGTCCTAGCGCCTGGGAGACCCAGTACTTC
TRBD2 TRBJ2-7 - TRBV4-1 CASSQDPGTSSDEQYF TGCGCCAGCAGCCAAGATCCCGGGACTAGTAGCGACGAGCAGTACTTC
TRBD2 TRBJ2-7 - TRBV27 CASSLSGTSGIGEQYF TGTGCCAGCAGTTTATCCGGGACTAGCGGGATTGGGGAGCAGTACTTC
- TRBJ1-2 once TRBV28 CASSFPPNYGYTF TGTGCCAGCAGTTTTCCCCCGAACTATGGCTACACCTTC
- TRBJ1-5 - TRBV9 CASSVGLGGDGSNQPQHF TGTGCCAGCAGCGTAGGACTGGGAGGGGATGGGAGCAATCAGCCCCAGCATTTT
- TRBJ1-3 - TRBV7-9 CASSLARASGSTIYF TGTGCCAGCAGCTTAGCGCGGGCTTCTGGAAGCACCATATATTTT
- TRBJ1-3 - TRBV6-1 CASTKGSSGNTIYF TGTGCCAGCACGAAAGGGAGCTCTGGAAACACCATATATTTT
- TRBJ2-1 - TRBV11-3 CASSTDSLSSYNEQFF TGTGCCAGCAGCACCGACAGCCTAAGCTCCTACAATGAGCAGTTCTTC
TRBD1 TRBJ1-1 - TRBV25-1 CASSEAGGNTEAFF TGTGCCAGCAGTGAGGCAGGGGGCAACACTGAAGCTTTCTTT
- TRBJ2-7 - TRBV6-1 CASRSQTGSYEQYF TGTGCCAGCAGGTCCCAGACAGGATCCTACGAGCAGTACTTC
- TRBJ2-1 - TRBV5-1 CASLLKQGLSEQFF TGCGCCAGCCTCCTCAAACAGGGTTTAAGTGAGCAGTTCTTC
- TRBJ1-2 once TRBV19 CASSISPGYGYGYTF TGTGCCAGTAGTATTTCGCCAGGGTATGGCTATGGCTACACCTTC